These 4 T cell receptor beta chains were sequenced from one sample in a study of T-cell reconstitution after alpha-beta-depleted transplantation in children. Unique molecular identifiers were used to barcode this TCRbeta library. TCRdb re-derived calls from the PCR reads in MiXCR, one entry per CDR3 protein. The sample lists more than 500,000 distinct CDR3 sequences, approximately 10% occurring once. The sample was PBMCs, mostly from graft donor cells, taken 180 days after TCRalphabeta/CD19-depleted stem cell transplant. These TCRs come from a female patient under 10 years old who had a stem cell transplant for aplastic anemia, so the T cells may come from the graft donor.

The chain is built from TRBV9 and TRBJ2-1; 8 bases are a match to TRBD2. J gave up 5 bases and V 3 bases, and 16 bases lay outside the gene matches. The germline gives CDR1 SGDLS, CDR2 YYNGEE. The CDR3 consists of 18 residues. This chain's CDR3 is CASSEGLTSGPWDNEQFF. The CDR3 DNA is TGTGCCAGCAGCGAGGGGCTAACTAGCGGACCTTGGGACAATGAGCAGTTCTTC.

A few counts support this clonotype. The V and J genes are TRBV18 and TRBJ1-4, with D perhaps TRBD1 (5 bases). The germline V gene has CDR1 KGHSH and CDR2 LQKENI. CDR3 length: 16 residues. V was clipped by 4 bases and J by 5 bases, with 17 bases between them. The chain's CDR3 is CASSRQPGLLNEKLFF. The CDR3 DNA follows: TGTGCCAGCTCACGACAGCCGGGACTGTTAAATGAAAAACTGTTTTTT.

This chain links TRBV9 with TRBJ2-3; the match to TRBD2 covers 7 bases. The CDR3 runs to 13 residues. In germline, CDR1 is SGDLS, CDR2 YYNGEE. J lost 5 bases, V lost 4 bases, and 4 bases had no gene match. CDR3 region: CASSTLAGDTQYF. The CDR3 DNA reads as TGTGCCAGCAGCACTTTAGCGGGAGATACGCAGTATTTT.

The genes are TRBV7-6 and TRBJ2-1; 8 nucleotides line up with TRBD2. Germline loops: CDR1 SGHVS, CDR2 FNYEAQ. With 2 bases clipped from V and 0 bases from J, the junction kept 3 bases outside the gene matches. This CDR3 spans 16 amino acids. The CDR3 DNA sequence: TGTGCCAGCAGCTTACGCGGGAGGCCCTCCTACAATGAGCAGTTCTTC. Translation gives CASSLRGRPSYNEQFF.